The 15 T cell receptor beta chains below were found in one sample sequenced in a study of T cells after yellow fever vaccination. One entry per CDR3 protein results from TCRdb running MiXCR on the 5' RACE reads. Of about 340,000 distinct CDR3 sequences in the sample, approximately 9% are singletons; the top ten hold roughly 17%. The sample consisted of PBMCs, taken on the day of the first yellow fever vaccination. Every receptor here comes from a man between 18 and 29 years old who received the YFV17D yellow fever vaccine.

This clonotype occurred many times. The rearrangement joins TRBV7-8 to TRBJ2-5; TRBD1 agrees at 7 bases. The CDR3 totals 12 residues. Germline V gene data show CDR1 as SGHVS and CDR2 as FQNEAQ. Trimming at V came to 8 bases and at J to 5 bases, leaving 5 bases not matched to a gene. DNA of the CDR3: TGTGCCAGCGGACGGGACAGTGAGACCCAGTACTTC. It codes for CASGRDSETQYF.

The chain is built from TRBV19 and TRBJ1-5; no clear D gene. Deletions cut 5 bases from V and 6 bases from J, with 23 bases between. CDR3 length equals 17 residues. Germline V lookup: CDR1 LNHDA, CDR2 SQIVND (reference sequence). CDR3 protein: CASSPARAEGGSQPQHF. The CDR3 region has the DNA TGTGCCAGTAGTCCCGCGCGGGCAGAAGGTGGTAGTCAGCCCCAGCATTTT.

V and J are TRBV11-2 and TRBJ2-2; 16 bases map to TRBD2. Per germline, CDR1 SGHAT and CDR2 FQNNGV. The V and J ends lost 6 bases and 6 bases, in that order; junction bases with no gene match: 10. The CDR3 is made up of 18 amino acids. The CDR3 DNA reads as TGTGCCAGCAGACCCCCGGGACTAGCGGGGGGGCCTTCCGGGGAGCTGTTTTTT. This codes for CASRPPGLAGGPSGELFF.

The gene calls are TRBV3-1 and TRBJ2-1; D might be TRBD1 or TRBD2, each matching 5 bases. V was shortened by 3 bases and J by 7 bases, with 13 bases between the two germline ends. This CDR3 contains 14 residues. Germline CDR1 LGHDT, CDR2 YNNKEL (reference sequence). CDR3 protein: CASSHRQGGNEQFF. CDR3 in DNA: TGTGCCAGCAGCCATCGGCAGGGCGGGAATGAGCAGTTCTTC.

This rearrangement joins TRBV29-1 to TRBJ2-1; 9 positions agree with TRBD1. The CDR3 totals 15 residues. V shed 7 bases and J 5 bases; nucleotides not matched to a gene: 12. Looked up from germline, CDR1 is SQVTM and CDR2 is ANQGSEA. CDR3 sequence: CSAKIDTGGNNEQFF. As DNA, the CDR3 is TGCAGCGCGAAAATAGATACAGGGGGCAACAATGAGCAGTTCTTC.

This chain uses TRBV20-1 with TRBJ2-2; no reliable D call. The V gene lost 4 bases and the J gene lost 6 bases, with 15 bases spanning the gap. Germline loops: CDR1 DFQATT, CDR2 SNEGSKA (reference sequence). This CDR3 is built from 14 residues. Written as DNA, the CDR3 is TGCAGTGCTACCACACCAAATACGGCCGGGGAGCTGTTTTTT. Protein product: CSATTPNTAGELFF.

This clonotype occurred many times. The CDR3 nucleotides are TGCGCCAGCAGCCAAAGTGGACAGAGCAATCAGCCCCAGCATTTT. Translating it yields CASSQSGQSNQPQHF. The V and J genes are TRBV5-1 and TRBJ1-5, with D tentatively TRBD1 (6 bases). V was pared by 4 bases and J by 1 base, with 12 bases between. The CDR3 runs 15 residues. From germline, CDR1 is SGHRS and CDR2 YFSETQ.

This clonotype was detected ten times or more. V and J are TRBV5-1 and TRBJ2-4; D is ambiguous. The germline V and J ends were trimmed by 0 bases and 2 bases, with 6 bases remaining between them. The V gene's germline CDR1 is SGHRS and CDR2 YFSETQ. The CDR3 runs 14 residues. This CDR3 is CASSLGGTKNIQYF. CDR3 DNA: TGCGCCAGCAGCTTGGGGGGAACCAAAAACATTCAGTACTTC.

Many counts were recorded for this clonotype. The chain combines TRBV15 with TRBJ1-6, with 8 bases identical to TRBD1. CDR3 size: 15 residues. The V gene's germline CDR1 is LNHNV and CDR2 YYDKDF (reference sequence). Trimming took 3 bases from V and 6 from J; bases not matched to a gene: 4. The CDR3 sequence is CATSSNDRGNSPLHF. CDR3 sequence (DNA): TGTGCCACCAGCAGCAACGACAGGGGTAATTCACCCCTCCACTTT.

This clonotype was found a few times. The chain employs TRBV4-2 and TRBJ2-3, with TRBD2 identical over 10 bases. CDR1 is LGHNA and CDR2 is YNFKEQ in the germline V gene. The CDR3 is 17 amino acids. The V gene end was trimmed by 1 base and the J gene end by 2 bases; junction bases not matched to a gene: 6. The CDR3 sequence: CASSQGSSGGFTDTQYF. The CDR3 DNA is TGTGCCAGCAGCCAAGGTTCTAGCGGGGGTTTCACAGATACGCAGTATTTT.

The chain couples TRBV7-2 to TRBJ1-5; 11 positions agree with TRBD1. This CDR3 is built from 16 residues. The germline V gene encodes CDR1 SGHTA and CDR2 FQGNSA. V shed 2 bases and J 6 bases; nucleotides not matched to a gene: 6. Here the CDR3 reads CASSLNGQGAFQPQHF. In DNA form, the CDR3 reads TGTGCCAGCAGCTTAAATGGACAGGGGGCCTTTCAGCCCCAGCATTTT.

This clonotype was counted only a few times. The CDR3, as DNA: TGTGCCATCAGTGAGTCTATGGGGAGGCCGGAGCAGTTCTTC. This sequence encodes CAISESMGRPEQFF. This chain links TRBV10-3 with TRBJ2-1, with a weak D call TRBD2 (6 bases). This CDR3 has 14 amino acids. V lost 0 bases, J lost 10 bases, and 13 bases lay in between. Germline lookup yields CDR1 ENHRY and CDR2 SYGVKD.

A few counts support this clonotype. V is TRBV29-1 and J is TRBJ1-2; D unclear. The CDR3 totals 15 residues. V shed 6 bases and J shed 4 bases, with 21 bases lying between them. Germline V gene data show CDR1 as SQVTM and CDR2 as ANQGSEA. The CDR3: CSVHDRPYNSYGYTF. The DNA for the CDR3 is TGCAGCGTCCATGACCGGCCCTATAACTCCTATGGCTACACCTTC.

This clonotype has more than one count but fewer than ten. The chain has TRBV12-3 or TRBV12-4 and TRBJ1-2; unclear D gene. The V and J ends lost 7 bases and 7 bases respectively, with 19 bases between them. This CDR3 is 14 amino acids long. CDR3 amino acids: CASTPHYSPGGYTF. As DNA, the CDR3 is TGTGCCAGCACCCCCCACTATTCGCCGGGTGGCTACACCTTC.

This clonotype was seen a handful of times. The chain couples TRBV6-2 or TRBV6-3 to TRBJ2-7; no reliable D call. Looked up from germline, CDR1 is MNHEY and CDR2 is SVGEGT. This CDR3 has 12 residues. The V gene lost 4 bases and the J gene lost 6 bases, with 10 bases spanning the gap. CDR3 bases: TGTGCCAGCAGTTTTGGGGTTGGCGAGCAGTACGTC. Translated, it gives CASSFGVGEQYV.